This T cell receptor beta chain originates from a study of shared clonotypes between healthy human individuals (TCRdb year 2020). Background for the entire study: The cohort comprised two women and a few men aged 18 to 49 years. Different laboratories and diverse techniques were used to prepare libraries and sequence TCR repertoires, to increase sequencing depth and limit assay-specific biases. Per donor, leukapheresis produced somewhere between about 0.9 and 9.5 billion PBMCs. For each donor, CD4 naive and CD4 memory were each run on three plates, CD8 naive on two plates, and CD8 memory on one plate. The study deeply sequenced blood TCR repertoires of about five healthy adults to estimate repertoire size and the extent of clonotype sharing between individuals. On the study overall, not on this receptor specifically: Based on pairwise subsampling, the degree of clonotype sharing among donors was expected to be affected by sequencing depth. Compared with non-shared clonotypes, clonotypes shared by all four sorted-subset donors had higher generation probabilities. Naive subsets generally had larger estimated clonotype richness than memory subsets did. Because the study included only a small number of donors, the genetic and exposure-history diversity represented was limited. Only blood was sampled, and tissue TCR repertoires likely differ from those in blood. When a few donors were compared, the shared fraction of clonotypes was around 5% for naive CD4, around 3.6% for naive CD8, 2% to 2.5% for memory CD4, and roughly 0.43% for memory CD8. Incomplete sequencing was indicated by rarefaction of sorted-subset datasets, despite the large sequencing depth.

TCR CDR3 regions were amplified from genomic DNA by multiplex PCR using the deep immunoSEQ assay. Extracted genomic DNA from each cell subset was distributed evenly across all wells of several immunoSEQ 96-well plates, and each plate was treated as a replicate. For sorted subsets, roughly 200 ng of genomic DNA, equivalent to 30,000 or so T cell genomes, went into each replicate PCR. Purified libraries were measured with a Qubit 3.0 fluorometer, size-checked on a Bioanalyzer 2100, and measured again with the KAPA Library Quantification kit. Every immunoSEQ 96-well plate was sequenced on a dedicated single-read 150-cycle Illumina NextSeq 550 flow cell. Per the original workflow: Because only junctional sequences without quality scores were contained in the immunoSEQ output, filtering matching that applied to full-length reads could not be performed. To assign V/J genes and CDR3, sequences were annotated against IMGT germline references using PyIR, a Python wrapper for IgBLAST v1.9. Reads with weak V/J assignments (E-value above 1e-6), missing CDR3, stop codons, out-of-frame junctions, or ambiguous translated residues were removed. A V3J clonotype was defined by an identical inferred V gene, J gene, and CDR3 amino acid sequence. Percentage overlap between repertoires was calculated by dividing the number of shared unique clonotypes by the size of the smaller repertoire. RTK rarefaction, the Chao1 estimator, and Recon v2.1 estimates of unobserved clonotypes were used to assess repertoire richness. Generation probabilities for all TCRbeta clonotypes obtained by the gDNA method from several donors were computed using OLGA. The source is immuneACCESS, and TCRdb retained only in-frame sequences with V and J called. Part of the clones is not carried over; for the studies checked, unresolved V genes explain less than half of this, and the remainder is unexplained. That table furnishes V, J and clone size, whereas the DNA furnished D and trimming. Recorded for this sample are millions of clones; over 85% of them occurred a single time. Together, the top ten hold about 0.13% of the sample.

Donors were healthy HIV-negative adults with no recently reported acute infections or vaccinations. Every donor was a Caucasian adult living in Nashville, Tennessee, USA. CD4+ T cells were enriched by magnetic negative selection; naive cells were then positively selected on CD45RA, and the negative fraction formed the memory subset. Blood was obtained by leukapheresis, after which PBMCs were separated by Ficoll-Histopaque density gradient centrifugation and cryopreserved in liquid nitrogen vapor phase. Analytical flow cytometry was used to check the purity and quantity of every magnetically sorted T cell population. Genomic DNA was isolated from every sorted fraction and measured by UV absorbance on a Nanodrop 2000c. Relative to germline, V is 7 bases shorter and J is 7 bases shorter, with 20 bases between their ends. Taken from the germline V gene (reference sequence), the CDR1 and CDR2 loops are LNHDA and SQIVND. Spanning cysteine to phenylalanine, the CDR3 consists of 15 amino acids. The sequence is cut down to CDR3 DNA, 45 bases in frame from base 1.

On this clone itself: It has no known antigen specificity. One base away there is no much larger clone; base qualities are not given.

The receptor's source is a man aged 18 to 29 in good health. Sequencing was carried out using naive CD4+ T cells sorted from blood. The label giving this sample's cell subset or site can be read as: CD45RA+ positively selected. The sequence is built from TRBV19 and TRBJ1-3; the D gene identity is not certain. This receptor has the CDR3 CASTFYGPTTNTIYF. The DNA is TGTGCCAGTACCTTCTATGGTCCGACGACGAACACCATATATTTT.